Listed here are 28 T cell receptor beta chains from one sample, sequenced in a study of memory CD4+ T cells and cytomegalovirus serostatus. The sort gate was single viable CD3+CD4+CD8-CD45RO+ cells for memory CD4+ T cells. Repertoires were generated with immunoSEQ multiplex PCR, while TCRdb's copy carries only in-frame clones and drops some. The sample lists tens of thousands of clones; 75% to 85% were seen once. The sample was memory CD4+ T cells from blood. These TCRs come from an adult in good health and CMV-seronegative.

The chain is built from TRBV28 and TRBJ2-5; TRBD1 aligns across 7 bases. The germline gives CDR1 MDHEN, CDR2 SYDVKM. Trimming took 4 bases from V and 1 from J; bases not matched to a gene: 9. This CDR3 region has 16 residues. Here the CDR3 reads CASSSPRGQPQETQYF. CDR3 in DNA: TGTGCCAGCAGTTCTCCCCGGGGACAGCCCCAAGAGACCCAGTACTTC.

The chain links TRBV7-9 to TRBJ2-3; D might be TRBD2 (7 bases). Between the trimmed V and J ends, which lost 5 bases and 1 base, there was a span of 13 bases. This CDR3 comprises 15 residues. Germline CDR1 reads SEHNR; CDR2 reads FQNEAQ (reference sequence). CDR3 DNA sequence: TGTGCCAGCAGCCTAAGGGGGGGCCGCACAGATACGCAGTATTTT. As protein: CASSLRGGRTDTQYF.

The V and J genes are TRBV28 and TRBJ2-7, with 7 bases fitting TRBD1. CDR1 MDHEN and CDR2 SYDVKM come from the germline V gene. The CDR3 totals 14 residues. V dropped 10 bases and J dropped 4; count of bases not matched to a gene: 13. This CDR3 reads CATTGNRGDYEQYF. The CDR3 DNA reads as TGTGCCACCACAGGGAACAGGGGCGATTACGAGCAGTACTTC.

The CDR3 loop reads CASSLIRAAAFF. CDR3 DNA sequence: TGTGCCAGCAGCTTGATCCGAGCCGCCGCTTTCTTT. V is TRBV7-2 and J is TRBJ1-1; D remains ambiguous. There are 12 residues in the CDR3. V dropped 3 bases and J dropped 11 bases, with 13 bases sitting between them. In germline, CDR1 is SGHTA, CDR2 FQGNSA. Full variable domain (missing parts from reference TRBV7-2 and TRBJ1-1): GAGVSQSPSNKVTEKGKDVELRCDPISGHTALYWYRQSLGQGLEFLIYFQGNSAPDKSGLPSDRFSAERTGGSVSTLTIQRTQQEDSAVYLCASSLIRAAAFFGQGTRLTVV.

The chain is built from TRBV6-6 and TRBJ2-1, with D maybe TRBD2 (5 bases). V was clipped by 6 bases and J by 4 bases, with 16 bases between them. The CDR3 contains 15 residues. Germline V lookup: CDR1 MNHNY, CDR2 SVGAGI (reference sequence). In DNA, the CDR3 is TGTGCCAGCAGACCAGGAGGAGTTGGGTACAATGAGCAGTTCTTC. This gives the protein CASRPGGVGYNEQFF.

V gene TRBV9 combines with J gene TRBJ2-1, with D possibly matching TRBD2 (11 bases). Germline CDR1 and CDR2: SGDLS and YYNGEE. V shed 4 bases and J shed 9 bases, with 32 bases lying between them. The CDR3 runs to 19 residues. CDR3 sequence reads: CASSFRGQGSLAGGSEQFF. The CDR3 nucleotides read TGTGCCAGCAGCTTCAGGGGACAGGGGAGTCTAGCGGGAGGCTCTGAGCAGTTCTTC.

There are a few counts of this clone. The DNA for the CDR3 is TGTGCCAGAGACGGACAGGGTCGCGACTACGAGCAGTACTTC. This gives the protein CARDGQGRDYEQYF. The chain carries TRBV21-1 and TRBJ2-7; the tabulated D call, TRBD1, remains unverified against the DNA. TRBV21-1 is labeled a pseudogene. The CDR3 consists of 14 residues.

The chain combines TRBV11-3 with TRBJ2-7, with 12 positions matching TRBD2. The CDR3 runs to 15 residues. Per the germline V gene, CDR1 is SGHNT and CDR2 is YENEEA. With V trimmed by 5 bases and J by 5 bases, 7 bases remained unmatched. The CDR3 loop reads CASSPGTSGLDEQYF. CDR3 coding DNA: TGTGCCAGCAGCCCAGGGACTAGCGGGTTGGACGAGCAGTACTTC.

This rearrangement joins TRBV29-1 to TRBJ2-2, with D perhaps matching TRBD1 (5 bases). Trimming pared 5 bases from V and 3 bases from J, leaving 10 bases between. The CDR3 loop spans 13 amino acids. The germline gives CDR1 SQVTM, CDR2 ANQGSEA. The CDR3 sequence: CSVSLRDTGELFF. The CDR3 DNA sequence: TGCAGCGTTTCGCTCAGGGACACCGGGGAGCTGTTTTTT.

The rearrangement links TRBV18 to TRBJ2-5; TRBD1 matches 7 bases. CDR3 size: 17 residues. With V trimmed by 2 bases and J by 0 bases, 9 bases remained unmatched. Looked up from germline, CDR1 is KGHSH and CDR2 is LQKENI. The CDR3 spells CASSPKRAGGYQETQYF. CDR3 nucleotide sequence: TGTGCCAGCTCACCAAAAAGGGCAGGGGGATACCAAGAGACCCAGTACTTC.

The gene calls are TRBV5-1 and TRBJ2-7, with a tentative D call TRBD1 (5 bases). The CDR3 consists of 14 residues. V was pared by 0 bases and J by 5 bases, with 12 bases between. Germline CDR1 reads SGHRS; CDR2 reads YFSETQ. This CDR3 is CASSLAQVGDEQYF. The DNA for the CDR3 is TGCGCCAGCAGCTTGGCACAGGTCGGTGACGAGCAGTACTTC.

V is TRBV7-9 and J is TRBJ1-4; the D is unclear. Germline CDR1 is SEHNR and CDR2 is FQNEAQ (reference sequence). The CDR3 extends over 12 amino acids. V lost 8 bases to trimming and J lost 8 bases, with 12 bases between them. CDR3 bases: TGTGCCAGCGCCAAGCCCAGCGAAAAACTGTTTTTT. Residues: CASAKPSEKLFF.

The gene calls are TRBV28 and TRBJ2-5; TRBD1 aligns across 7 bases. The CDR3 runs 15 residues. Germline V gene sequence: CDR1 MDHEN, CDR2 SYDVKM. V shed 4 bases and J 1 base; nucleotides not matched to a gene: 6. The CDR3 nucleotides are TGTGCCAGCAGTTCCACGACAGGGATCCAAGAGACCCAGTACTTC. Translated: CASSSTTGIQETQYF. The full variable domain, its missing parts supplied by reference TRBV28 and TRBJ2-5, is DVKVTQSSRYLVKRTGEKVFLECVQDMDHENMFWYRQDPGLGLRLIYFSYDVKMKEKGDIPEGYSVSREKKERFSLILESASTNQTSMYLCASSSTTGIQETQYFGPGTRLLVL.

The CDR3 sequence is CASRARGRGNTIYF. The CDR3 DNA is TGTGCCAGCAGGGCCAGGGGGCGTGGAAACACCATATATTTT. The gene calls are TRBV27 and TRBJ1-3; TRBD1 aligns across 8 bases. CDR1 and CDR2 (germline): MNHEY, SMNVEV (reference sequence). With 6 bases clipped from V and 3 bases from J, the junction kept 4 bases outside the gene matches. The CDR3 is 14 amino acids.

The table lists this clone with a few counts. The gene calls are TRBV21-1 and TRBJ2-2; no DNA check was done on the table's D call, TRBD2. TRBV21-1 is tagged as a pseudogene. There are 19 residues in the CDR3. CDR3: CASSKGGLAGVRNTGELFF. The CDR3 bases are TGTGCCAGCAGCAAAGGGGGACTAGCGGGAGTCCGGAACACCGGGGAGCTGTTTTTT.

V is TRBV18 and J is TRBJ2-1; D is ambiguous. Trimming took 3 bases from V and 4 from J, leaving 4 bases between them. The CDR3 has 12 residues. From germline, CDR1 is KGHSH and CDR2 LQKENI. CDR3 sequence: CASSPSYNEQFF. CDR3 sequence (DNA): TGTGCCAGCTCACCCTCTTACAATGAGCAGTTCTTC.

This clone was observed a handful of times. CDR3 protein: CASSLLTGRSYSGANVLTF. The DNA of the CDR3 is TGCGCCAGCAGCTTGCTGACGGGTCGATCTTACTCTGGGGCCAACGTCCTGACTTTC. This rearrangement joins TRBV5-1 to TRBJ2-6; D gene uncertain. V lost 1 base to trimming and J lost 0 bases, with 17 bases between them. CDR1 and CDR2 from the germline V gene are SGHRS and YFSETQ. The length of the CDR3 is 19 residues.

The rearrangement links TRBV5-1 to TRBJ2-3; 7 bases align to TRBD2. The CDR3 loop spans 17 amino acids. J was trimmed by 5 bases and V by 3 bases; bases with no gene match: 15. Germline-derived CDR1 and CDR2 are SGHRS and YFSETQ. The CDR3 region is CASSSRMAGASRDTQYF. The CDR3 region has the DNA TGCGCCAGCAGCTCCAGGATGGCGGGAGCGAGTCGAGATACGCAGTATTTT.

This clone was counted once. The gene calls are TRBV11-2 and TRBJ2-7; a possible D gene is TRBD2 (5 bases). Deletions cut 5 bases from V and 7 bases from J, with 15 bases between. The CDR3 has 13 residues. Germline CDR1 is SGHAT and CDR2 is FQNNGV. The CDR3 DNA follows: TGTGCCAGCAGCCTCTTCATCACGGGAGAGCAGTACTTC. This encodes CASSLFITGEQYF.

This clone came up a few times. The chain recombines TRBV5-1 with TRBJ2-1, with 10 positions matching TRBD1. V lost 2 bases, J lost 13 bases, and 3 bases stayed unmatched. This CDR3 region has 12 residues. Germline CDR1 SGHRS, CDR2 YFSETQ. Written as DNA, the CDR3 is TGCGCCAGCAGCTTCGGGACAGGGGATCAGTTCTTC. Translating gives CASSFGTGDQFF. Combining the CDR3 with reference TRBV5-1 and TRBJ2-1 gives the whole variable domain KAGVTQTPRYLIKTRGQQVTLSCSPISGHRSVSWYQQTPGQGLQFLFEYFSETQRNKGNFPGRFSGRQFSNSRSEMNVSTLELGDSALYLCASSFGTGDQFFGPGTRLTVL.

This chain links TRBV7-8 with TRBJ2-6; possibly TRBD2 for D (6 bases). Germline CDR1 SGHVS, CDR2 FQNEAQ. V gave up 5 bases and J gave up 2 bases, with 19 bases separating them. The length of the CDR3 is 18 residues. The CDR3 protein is CASSRSVVGGTGANVLTF. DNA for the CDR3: TGTGCCAGCAGCCGCAGTGTGGTGGGGGGTACTGGGGCCAACGTCCTGACTTTC.

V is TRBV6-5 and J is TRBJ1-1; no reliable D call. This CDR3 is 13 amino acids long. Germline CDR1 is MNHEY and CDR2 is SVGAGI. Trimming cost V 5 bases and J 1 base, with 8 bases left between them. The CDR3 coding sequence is TGTGCCAGCAGTCCGCAAGGGAACACTGAAGCTTTCTTT. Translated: CASSPQGNTEAFF.

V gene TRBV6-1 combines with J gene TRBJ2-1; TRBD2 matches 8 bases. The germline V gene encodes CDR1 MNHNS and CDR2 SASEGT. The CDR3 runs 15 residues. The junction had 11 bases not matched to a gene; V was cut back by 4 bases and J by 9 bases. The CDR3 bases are TGTGCCAGCAGTGGTCAGATAAGCGGGAGTGGTGAGCAGTTCTTC. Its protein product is CASSGQISGSGEQFF.

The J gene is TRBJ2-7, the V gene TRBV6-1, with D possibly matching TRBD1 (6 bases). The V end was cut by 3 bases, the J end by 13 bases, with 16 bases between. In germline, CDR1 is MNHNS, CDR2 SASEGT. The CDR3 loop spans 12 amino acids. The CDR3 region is CASSDLSRTAYF. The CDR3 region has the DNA TGTGCCAGCAGTGATTTATCAAGGACAGCCTACTTC.

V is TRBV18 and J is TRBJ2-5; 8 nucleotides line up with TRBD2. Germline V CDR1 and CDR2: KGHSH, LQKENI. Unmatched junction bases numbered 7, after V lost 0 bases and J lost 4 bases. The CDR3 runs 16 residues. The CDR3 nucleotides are TGTGCCAGCTCACCACCAAGCGGGAGAACAGGAGAGACCCAGTACTTC. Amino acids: CASSPPSGRTGETQYF.

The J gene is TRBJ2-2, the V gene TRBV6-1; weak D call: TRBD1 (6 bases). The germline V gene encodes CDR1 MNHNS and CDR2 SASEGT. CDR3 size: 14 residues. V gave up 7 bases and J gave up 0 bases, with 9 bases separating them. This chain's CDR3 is CASIRQANTGELFF. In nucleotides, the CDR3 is TGTGCCAGCATTCGACAGGCGAACACCGGGGAGCTGTTTTTT.

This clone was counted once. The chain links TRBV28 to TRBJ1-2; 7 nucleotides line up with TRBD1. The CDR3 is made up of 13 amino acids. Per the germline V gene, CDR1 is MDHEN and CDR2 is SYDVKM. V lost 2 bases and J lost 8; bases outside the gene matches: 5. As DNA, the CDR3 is TGTGCCAGCAGTTTAAGACAGGGCGGCGGCTACACCTTC. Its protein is CASSLRQGGGYTF.

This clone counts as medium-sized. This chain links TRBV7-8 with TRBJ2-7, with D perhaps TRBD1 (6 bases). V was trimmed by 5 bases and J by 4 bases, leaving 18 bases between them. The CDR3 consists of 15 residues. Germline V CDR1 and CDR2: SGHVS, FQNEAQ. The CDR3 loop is CASSAHRVPGYEQYF. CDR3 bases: TGTGCCAGCAGCGCCCACAGGGTTCCAGGGTACGAGCAGTACTTC.